This T cell receptor (beta chain) is from a study of Ad26.COV2.S vaccination and SARS-CoV-2 variants. Here immunoSEQ multiplex PCR was the method, and the copy in TCRdb shows in-frame clones only, minus some. The sample lists a few hundred thousand clones; about 92% were seen once. Noted treatment: roughly 19 received Ad26.COV2.S at low or high dose, single or two shots; roughly 5 received placebo; per-sample allocation not given. It was on day 63 after the first vaccine or placebo injection that samples were taken. Germline lookup yields CDR1 MRHNA and CDR2 SNTAGT. The CDR3 consists of 16 residues. The ends lost 0 bases at V and 6 bases at J; junction bases unmatched: 6.

The origin of this receptor is a person aged 18-65 years who received the Ad26.COV2.S COVID-19 vaccine or a placebo. Sample: peripheral blood, taken in a trial of Ad26.COV2.S vaccine versus placebo. V gene TRBV6-4 combines with J gene TRBJ2-2; 8 nucleotides align to TRBD1. The CDR3, as DNA: TGTGCCAGCAGTGACTCCGGACAGGGCTTCTCCGGGGAGCTGTTTTTT. This sequence encodes CASSDSGQGFSGELFF.